This T cell receptor beta chain was recovered during a study of CD8 T cells in Susac syndrome. Negative isolation was applied to CD8+ and CD4+ T cells, and FACS enrichment was applied to TEMRA cells. Study-level findings and limits: Only a relatively small number of individuals were included in the TCR sequencing and HLA analysis.

Random hexamers served to reverse transcribe roughly 0.5 to 1 ug RNA. TCRdb reprocessed the immunoSEQ multiplex PCR reads with MiXCR, giving one entry per CDR3 protein. The table shows 150,000 to 160,000 distinct CDR3 sequences, with around 95% occurring only once. Turning to this clonotype: Its antigen is undetermined.

What was sequenced was CD8+ T cells from PBMCs. This receptor was obtained from a human donor with multiple sclerosis.

CDR3 in amino acids: CASAEPTGLSTF. DNA of the CDR3: TGTGCCAGCGCAGAACCCACAGGGCTCTCCACCTTC. This chain joins TRBV2 and TRBJ1-2; D may be TRBD1 (6 bases). Deletions cut 8 bases from V and 13 bases from J, with 20 bases between. This CDR3 is built from 12 residues. Germline V gene data show CDR1 as SNHLY and CDR2 as FYNNEI.